This T cell receptor (beta chain) was captured by sequencing in a study of blood T cell repertoires in COVID-19. Background on the study: Samples of COVID-19 (acute and convalescent) were obtained from the United States, Italy and Spain. T cells, B-cell-depleted T cells, or PBMCs provided the cDNA or gDNA that served as material.

This clone is a singleton in its sample. Original processing methods: For nucleated cells, counts were estimated from reference gene primer amplification. This table comes from immunoSEQ multiplex PCR, and its TCRdb copy is limited to in-frame clones, with some not included. The V and J calls and clone size are taken from that table; D and trimming were inferred from the DNA. Of tens of thousands of clones listed, 90% are singletons. The sequence was collected from a woman older than 75 with active COVID-19. Input material: peripheral blood.

CDR3 protein: CASSQDRVAGASQYF. The CDR3 DNA reads as TGCGCCAGCAGCCAAGATCGAGTAGCGGGTGCTAGCCAGTACTTC. The chain is built from TRBV4-1 and TRBJ2-5; 7 bases are a match to TRBD2. Trimming cost V 0 bases and J 10 bases; bases outside gene matches: 11. The germline gives CDR1 MGHRA, CDR2 YSYEKL. The CDR3 spans 15 residues.